The clone carrying this T cell receptor (beta chain) was seen only a few times. What it binds is not known. This sample was included in a study of T cell repertoires in cytomegalovirus infection. Study-wide background: The public TCR beta signatures pointed to both CMV infection and matching HLA type.

General observations from the study: CMV carriers with the relevant HLA were identified by cumulative public TCR beta family frequency. Dominating the ex vivo response were HLA-C-restricted CMV-specific TCR beta clonotypes.

TCRdb redid the calling of the reads with MiXCR, one entry per CDR3 protein. The sample shows fewer than 950,000 distinct CDR3 sequences, approximately 32% of them seen only once. Germline lookup yields CDR1 MNHEY and CDR2 SVGEGT. V was pared by 2 bases and J by 5 bases, with 2 bases of the junction left unmatched. The CDR3 contains 13 residues. This receptor was obtained from a human donor in good health (CMV status not recorded). Some clones in this sample may be carry-over from other donors' samples. The chain has TRBV6-2 or TRBV6-3 and TRBJ2-7, with 8 bases aligning to TRBD2. Sequenced here: cultured CD8+ T cells from PBMCs, sampled from culture after CMV antigen stimulation. This CDR3 reads CASSYPGLDEQYV. The CDR3 coding sequence is TGTGCCAGCAGTTACCCGGGACTAGACGAGCAGTACGTC.